This section outlines one T cell receptor beta chain sequence together with its context. The data belong to a study of memory CD4+ T cells and cytomegalovirus serostatus. The sort gate was single viable CD3+CD4+CD8-CD45RO+ cells for memory CD4+ T cells. The CDR3 sequence is 12 residues long. The germline CDR1 and CDR2 sequences are SGHNT and YYREEE (reference sequence). V shed 4 bases and J shed 6 bases, with 8 bases lying between them. Sequenced by immunoSEQ multiplex PCR; TCRdb stores in-frame clones only, minus some. The data show 30,000 to 40,000 clones, approximately 76% seen once. Input material: memory CD4+ T cells from blood. This receptor was taken from an adult in good health and CMV-seronegative. Some clones in this sample may be carry-over from other donors' samples. V gene TRBV5-4 combines with J gene TRBJ2-1; D call uncertain. The CDR3 nucleotides read TGTGCCAGCAGCGCCAGCCCCAATGAGCAGTTCTTC. It yields the protein CASSASPNEQFF.